The 6 T cell receptor beta chains given below trace back to one sample, sequenced in a study of OX40 agonist ivuxolimab in advanced cancers. Measured with immunoSEQ multiplex PCR; TCRdb has only the in-frame clones, and not every one. The repertoire holds about 40,000 clones, with 75% to 85% as singletons. Sequenced material: CD4+ or CD8+ T cells sorted from blood, taken in a trial of the OX40 agonist ivuxolimab. The receptor source for this set is an adult with an advanced solid tumor such as melanoma, head and neck, liver or kidney cancer.

The rearrangement links TRBV5-1 to TRBJ2-7, with D uncertain. The CDR3 extends over 11 amino acids. The V gene lost 2 bases and the J gene lost 7 bases, with 7 bases spanning the gap. Germline CDR1 is SGHRS and CDR2 is YFSETQ. The CDR3 DNA follows: TGCGCCAGCAGCTTTAGTAGGGAGCAGTACTTC. Its protein is CASSFSREQYF.

V and J are TRBV4-2 and TRBJ2-3; 14 bases agree with TRBD2. The V gene end was trimmed by 6 bases and the J gene end by 3 bases; junction bases not matched to a gene: 5. This CDR3 has 16 residues. Germline V gives CDR1 LGHNA, CDR2 YNFKEQ. The CDR3 is CASRGTSGGNTDTQYF. CDR3 nucleotides: TGTGCCAGCAGGGGGACTAGCGGGGGAAATACAGATACGCAGTATTTT.

The genes are TRBV27 and TRBJ1-1; 7 bases fit TRBD1. Per the germline V gene, CDR1 is MNHEY and CDR2 is SMNVEV (reference sequence). The CDR3 contains 16 residues. J lost 0 bases, V lost 5 bases, and 9 bases had no gene match. CDR3 in amino acids: CASSPTEDRLNTEAFF. As DNA, the CDR3 is TGTGCCAGCAGTCCAACCGAGGACAGGTTGAACACTGAAGCTTTCTTT.

The chain joins TRBV5-1 to TRBJ2-2; either TRBD1 or TRBD2 may fit D (5 bases each). The CDR3 is 15 residues long. Per germline, CDR1 SGHRS and CDR2 YFSETQ. The V end lost 5 bases, the J end lost 3 bases, and 14 bases lay between the germline ends. The CDR3 loop is CASREVRVDTGELFF. The CDR3 DNA sequence: TGCGCCAGCAGGGAGGTCAGGGTCGACACCGGGGAGCTGTTTTTT.

The V call is TRBV7-9, the J call TRBJ2-7; D uncertain. V was trimmed by 2 bases and J by 2 bases, leaving 4 bases between them. This CDR3 contains 12 residues. The germline V gene has CDR1 SEHNR and CDR2 FQNEAQ (reference sequence). This CDR3 is CASSLRTYEQYF. Written as DNA, the CDR3 is TGTGCCAGCAGCTTAAGGACCTACGAGCAGTACTTC.

This clone has a handful of counts. The CDR3: CAVGLGPVYEQYF. The DNA for the CDR3 is TGTGCCGTGGGACTGGGCCCAGTCTACGAGCAGTACTTC. This chain joins TRBV27 and TRBJ2-7, with D possibly being TRBD2 (6 bases). Per the germline V gene, CDR1 is MNHEY and CDR2 is SMNVEV (reference sequence). Trimming removed 11 bases at V and 3 bases at J, with 17 bases between. The CDR3 sequence is 13 residues long.